This T cell receptor beta chain was retrieved from a study of blood T cell repertoires in COVID-19 (dated by TCRdb to between 2020 and 2021). About the study as a whole: The collaborator samples originated in the United States, Italy and Spain and spanned the acute and convalescent phases of COVID-19. The prospective study material was composed of cDNA or gDNA derived from T cells, B-cell-depleted T cells, or PBMCs. The dataset comprised deeply sampled blood TCRbeta repertoires from subjects exposed to, actively infected with, or recovered from COVID-19. The repertoires were made available in a free public database intended to serve as a resource for research on the immune response to SARS-CoV-2. Samples were obtained from the ongoing ImmuneRACE study (first 160 participants) and from about 1,300 subjects provided by 6 global collaborators. Sample metadata almost always included a de-identified subject ID, COVID-19 status, age in years and sex. Where HLA class I and class II types were available, the types were taken from metadata supplied by the sample provider, not from assay-based typing. Broad study findings and their caveats: Clinical and demographic metadata were provided uncurated, with the amount varying by source and participant.

The immunoSEQ Assay, a bias-controlled multiplex PCR, was used to amplify TCRbeta CDR3 regions from genomic DNA. Turning to the authors' computational methods: Nucleated cell counts per sample were estimated from amplification of reference gene primers within the assay. To quantify the absolute abundance of each unique TCRbeta CDR3 rearrangement, sequence reads were collapsed and filtered. For each sample, productive Simpson clonality was calculated by taking the square root of Simpson's diversity index across productive rearrangements. The source is immuneACCESS, and TCRdb retained only in-frame sequences with V and J called. Part of the clones is not carried over; for the studies checked, unresolved V genes explain less than half of this, and the remainder is unexplained. Clone size and V and J calls were adopted from that table, with D and trimming inferred from the DNA. The sample records 200,000 to 250,000 clones, about 93% of which are singletons. The leading ten clones occupy over 0.75% of the sample.

As encoded in the germline V gene (reference sequence), CDR1 is SEHNR while CDR2 is FQNEAQ. The CDR3 has 15 amino acids, counting the end cysteine and phenylalanine. Just CDR3 DNA is preserved here, 45 bases in frame from base 1. The V end loses 7 bases and the J end loses 5 bases, and a stretch of 17 bases separates them. One collaborating source in Seattle enrolled patients while the patients were actively infected and followed the patients over time throughout the course of disease. Collaborating institutions collected whole blood in K2EDTA tubes following their own protocols. Collaborator samples were shipped for TCRbeta analysis as frozen whole blood, isolated PBMCs, or DNA extracted from either sample type. In the case of this clone: The clone's antigen remains unknown. Base qualities are not provided; no much larger clone lies one nucleotide away.

The V and J segments used are TRBV7-9 and TRBJ2-2; TRBD2 is a possible D gene, resting on 7 matching bases. This clonotype originated in a man aged 55 to 70 with COVID-19, enrolled during active disease. Material for sequencing was peripheral blood. The CDR3 region: CASTPWRGQTGELFF. The nucleotide sequence reads TGTGCCAGCACCCCCTGGCGGGGGCAAACCGGGGAGCTGTTTTTT.